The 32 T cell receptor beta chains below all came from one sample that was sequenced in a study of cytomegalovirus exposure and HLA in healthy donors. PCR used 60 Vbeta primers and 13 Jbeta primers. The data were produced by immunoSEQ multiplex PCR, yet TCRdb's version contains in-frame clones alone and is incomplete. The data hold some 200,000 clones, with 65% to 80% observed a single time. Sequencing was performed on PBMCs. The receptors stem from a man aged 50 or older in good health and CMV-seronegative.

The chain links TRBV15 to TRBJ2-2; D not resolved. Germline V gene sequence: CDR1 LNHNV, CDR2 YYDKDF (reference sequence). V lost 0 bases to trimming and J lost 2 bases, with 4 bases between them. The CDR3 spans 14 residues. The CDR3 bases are TGTGCCACCAGCAGAGATCTCAACACCGGGGAGCTGTTTTTT. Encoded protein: CATSRDLNTGELFF.

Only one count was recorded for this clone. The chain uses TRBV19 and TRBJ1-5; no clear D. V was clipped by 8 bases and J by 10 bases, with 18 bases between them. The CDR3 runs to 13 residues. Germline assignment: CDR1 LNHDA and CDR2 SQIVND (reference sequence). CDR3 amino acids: CASRPGFSSPQHF. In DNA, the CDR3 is TGTGCCAGTCGTCCCGGGTTCTCGAGCCCCCAGCATTTT. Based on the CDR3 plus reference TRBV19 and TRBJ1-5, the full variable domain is DGGITQSPKYLFRKEGQNVTLSCEQNLNHDAMYWYRQDPGQGLRLIYYSQIVNDFQKGDIAEGYSVSREKKESFPLTVTSAQKNPTAFYLCASRPGFSSPQHFGDGTRLSIL.

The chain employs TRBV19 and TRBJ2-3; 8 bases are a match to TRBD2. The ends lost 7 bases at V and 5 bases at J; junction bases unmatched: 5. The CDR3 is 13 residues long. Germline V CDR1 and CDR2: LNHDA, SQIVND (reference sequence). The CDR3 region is CASKSGSLDTQYF. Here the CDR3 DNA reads TGTGCCAGTAAGAGCGGGAGTCTAGATACGCAGTATTTT.

The CDR3 region is CASSFQGGRGTGELFF. CDR3 in DNA: TGTGCCAGCAGTTTTCAGGGCGGGAGGGGGACCGGGGAGCTGTTTTTT. The rearrangement joins TRBV28 to TRBJ2-2; TRBD2 matches at 9 bases. J was trimmed by 5 bases and V by 3 bases; bases with no gene match: 7. Germline CDR1 reads MDHEN; CDR2 reads SYDVKM. The CDR3 totals 16 residues.

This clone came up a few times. CDR3 region: CSVAITEAFF. In DNA, the CDR3 is TGCAGCGTGGCCATCACTGAAGCTTTCTTT. This rearrangement joins TRBV29-1 to TRBJ1-1; D call uncertain. V shed 6 bases and J shed 4 bases, with 6 bases lying between them. Germline V gene data show CDR1 as SQVTM and CDR2 as ANQGSEA. This CDR3 is 10 amino acids long.

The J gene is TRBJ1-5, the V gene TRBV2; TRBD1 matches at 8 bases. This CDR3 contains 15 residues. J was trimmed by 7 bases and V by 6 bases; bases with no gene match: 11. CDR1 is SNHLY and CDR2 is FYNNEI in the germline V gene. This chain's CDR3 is CASSRGQGARQPQHF. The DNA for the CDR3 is TGTGCCAGCAGCCGAGGGCAGGGGGCGAGGCAGCCCCAGCATTTT.

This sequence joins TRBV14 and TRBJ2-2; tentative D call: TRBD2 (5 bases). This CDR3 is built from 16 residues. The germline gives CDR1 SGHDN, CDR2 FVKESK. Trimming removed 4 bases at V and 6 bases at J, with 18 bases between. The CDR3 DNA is TGTGCCAGCAGCCTCAAATCTCGGGGTATTCCCGGGGAGCTGTTTTTT. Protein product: CASSLKSRGIPGELFF.

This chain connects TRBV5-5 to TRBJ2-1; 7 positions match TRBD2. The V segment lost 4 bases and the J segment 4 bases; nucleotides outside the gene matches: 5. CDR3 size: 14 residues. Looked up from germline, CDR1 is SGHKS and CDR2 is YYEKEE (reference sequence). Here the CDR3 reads CASSPRDYYNEQFF. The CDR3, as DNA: TGTGCCAGCAGCCCCCGGGACTATTACAATGAGCAGTTCTTC.

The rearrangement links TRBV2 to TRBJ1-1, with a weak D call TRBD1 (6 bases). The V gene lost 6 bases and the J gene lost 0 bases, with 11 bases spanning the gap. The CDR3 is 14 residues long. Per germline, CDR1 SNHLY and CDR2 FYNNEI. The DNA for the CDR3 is TGTGCCAGCAGGGCCGACAGGCTGAACACTGAAGCTTTCTTT. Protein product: CASRADRLNTEAFF.

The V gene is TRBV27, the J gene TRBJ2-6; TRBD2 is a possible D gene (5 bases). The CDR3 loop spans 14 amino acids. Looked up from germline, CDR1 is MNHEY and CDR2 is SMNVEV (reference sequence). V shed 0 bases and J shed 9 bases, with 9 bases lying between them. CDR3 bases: TGTGCCAGCAGTTTATCCCTGGCGGGCAACGTCCTGACTTTC. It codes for CASSLSLAGNVLTF.

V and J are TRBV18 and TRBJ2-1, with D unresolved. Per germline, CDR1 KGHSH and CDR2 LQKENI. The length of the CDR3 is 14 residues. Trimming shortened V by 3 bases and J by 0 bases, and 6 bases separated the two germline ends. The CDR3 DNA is TGTGCCAGCTCACCGCTGAGCTCCTACAATGAGCAGTTCTTC. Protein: CASSPLSSYNEQFF.

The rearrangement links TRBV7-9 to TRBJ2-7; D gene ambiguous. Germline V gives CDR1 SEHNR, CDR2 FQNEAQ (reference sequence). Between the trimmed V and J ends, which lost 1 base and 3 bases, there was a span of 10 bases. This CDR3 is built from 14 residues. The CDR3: CASSLEVRIYEQYF. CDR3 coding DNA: TGTGCCAGCAGCTTAGAAGTCAGGATCTACGAGCAGTACTTC.

DNA for the CDR3: TGTGCCAGCAGTATCCTGGGACTAGCGGGAGTCAAGTCAGATACGCAGTATTTT. This sequence encodes CASSILGLAGVKSDTQYF. The rearrangement joins TRBV28 to TRBJ2-3; TRBD2 aligns across 14 bases. The CDR3 is 18 amino acids. Unmatched junction bases numbered 11, after V lost 5 bases and J lost 4 bases. The germline V gene encodes CDR1 MDHEN and CDR2 SYDVKM.

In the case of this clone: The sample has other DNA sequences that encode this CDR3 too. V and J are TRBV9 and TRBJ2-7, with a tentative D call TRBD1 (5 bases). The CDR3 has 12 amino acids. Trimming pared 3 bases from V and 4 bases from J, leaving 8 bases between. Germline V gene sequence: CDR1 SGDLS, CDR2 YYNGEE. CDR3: CASSATGYEQYF. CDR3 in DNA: TGTGCCAGCAGCGCCACAGGTTACGAGCAGTACTTC. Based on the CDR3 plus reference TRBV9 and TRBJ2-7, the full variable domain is DSGVTQTPKHLITATGQRVTLRCSPRSGDLSVYWYQQSLDQGLQFLIQYYNGEERAKGNILERFSAQQFPDLHSELNLSSLELGDSALYFCASSATGYEQYFGPGTRLTVT.

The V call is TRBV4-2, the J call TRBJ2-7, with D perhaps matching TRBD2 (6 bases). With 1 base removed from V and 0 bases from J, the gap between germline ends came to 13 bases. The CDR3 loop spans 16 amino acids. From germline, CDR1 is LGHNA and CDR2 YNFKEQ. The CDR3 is CASSQVAAGSSYEQYF. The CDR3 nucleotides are TGTGCCAGCAGCCAAGTAGCAGCGGGTAGCTCCTACGAGCAGTACTTC.

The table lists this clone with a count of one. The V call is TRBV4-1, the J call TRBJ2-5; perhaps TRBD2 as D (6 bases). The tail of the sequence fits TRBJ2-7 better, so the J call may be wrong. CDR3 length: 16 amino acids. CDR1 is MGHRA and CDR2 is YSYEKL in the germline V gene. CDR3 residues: CASSQERGNNYYEQYF. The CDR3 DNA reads TGCGCCAGCAGCCAAGAACGCGGGAATAACTACTACGAGCAGTACTTC.

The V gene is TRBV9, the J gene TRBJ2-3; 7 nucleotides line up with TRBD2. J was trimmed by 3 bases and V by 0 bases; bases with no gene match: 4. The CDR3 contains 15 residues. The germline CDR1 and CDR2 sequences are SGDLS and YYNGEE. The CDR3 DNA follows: TGTGCCAGCAGCGTAGGAACTAGCGCTACAGATACGCAGTATTTT. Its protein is CASSVGTSATDTQYF.

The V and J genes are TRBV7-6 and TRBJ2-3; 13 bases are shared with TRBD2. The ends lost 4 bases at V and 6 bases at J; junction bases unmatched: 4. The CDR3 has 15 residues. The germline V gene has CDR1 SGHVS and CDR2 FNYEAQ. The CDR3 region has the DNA TGTGCCAGCAGCTCACTAGCGGGAGGGCCGGATACGCAGTATTTT. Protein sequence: CASSSLAGGPDTQYF.

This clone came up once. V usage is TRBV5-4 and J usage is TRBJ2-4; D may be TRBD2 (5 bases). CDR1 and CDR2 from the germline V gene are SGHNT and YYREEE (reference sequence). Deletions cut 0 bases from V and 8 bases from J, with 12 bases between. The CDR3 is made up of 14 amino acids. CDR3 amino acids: CASSLGGIMDIQYF. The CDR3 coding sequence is TGTGCCAGCAGCTTGGGAGGGATCATGGACATTCAGTACTTC.

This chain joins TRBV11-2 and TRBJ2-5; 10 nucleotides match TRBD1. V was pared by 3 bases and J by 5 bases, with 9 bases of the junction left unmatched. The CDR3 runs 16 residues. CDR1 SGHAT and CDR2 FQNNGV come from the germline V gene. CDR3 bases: TGTGCCAGCAGCTTCCGACCGGGACAGGGGTTGGAGACCCAGTACTTC. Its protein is CASSFRPGQGLETQYF.

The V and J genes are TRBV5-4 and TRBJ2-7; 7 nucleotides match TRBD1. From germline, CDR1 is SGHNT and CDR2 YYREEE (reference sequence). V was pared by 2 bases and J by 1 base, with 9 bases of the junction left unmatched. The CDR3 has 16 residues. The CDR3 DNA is TGTGCCAGCAGCTTAGGTAGTGTGACAGGGTCCTACGAGCAGTACTTC. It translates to CASSLGSVTGSYEQYF.

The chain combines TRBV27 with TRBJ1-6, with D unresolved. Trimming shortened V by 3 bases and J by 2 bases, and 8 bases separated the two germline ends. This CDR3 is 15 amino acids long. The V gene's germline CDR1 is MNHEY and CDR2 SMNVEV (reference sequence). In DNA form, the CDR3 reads TGTGCCAGCAGTTTTTTACAGACCTATAATTCACCCCTCCACTTT. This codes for CASSFLQTYNSPLHF.

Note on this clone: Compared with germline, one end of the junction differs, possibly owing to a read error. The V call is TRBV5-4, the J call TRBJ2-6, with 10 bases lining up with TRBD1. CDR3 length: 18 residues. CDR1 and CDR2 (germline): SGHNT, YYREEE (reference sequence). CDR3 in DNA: TGTGCCAGCAGCTTGGGGGACAGGGGAAACTCTGGGGCCAACGGCCTGACTTTC. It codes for CASSLGDRGNSGANGLTF. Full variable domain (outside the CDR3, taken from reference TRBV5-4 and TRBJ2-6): ETGVTQSPTHLIKTRGQQVTLRCSSQSGHNTVSWYQQALGQGPQFIFQYYREEENGRGNFPPRFSGLQFPNYSSELNVNALELDDSALYLCASSLGDRGNSGANGLTFGAGSRLTVL.

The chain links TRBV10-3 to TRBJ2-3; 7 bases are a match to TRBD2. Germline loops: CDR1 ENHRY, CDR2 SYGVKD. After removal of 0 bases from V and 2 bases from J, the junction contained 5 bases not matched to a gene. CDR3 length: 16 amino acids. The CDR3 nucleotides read TGTGCCATCAGTGAGTCGGCACTAGCGATCACAGATACGCAGTATTTT. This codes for CAISESALAITDTQYF.

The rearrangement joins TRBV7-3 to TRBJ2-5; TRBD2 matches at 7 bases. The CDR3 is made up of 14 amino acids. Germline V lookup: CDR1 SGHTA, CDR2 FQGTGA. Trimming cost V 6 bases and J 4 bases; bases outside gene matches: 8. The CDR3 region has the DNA TGTGCCAGCAGTGTGGCGGGAGTGGGAGAGACCCAGTACTTC. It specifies CASSVAGVGETQYF.

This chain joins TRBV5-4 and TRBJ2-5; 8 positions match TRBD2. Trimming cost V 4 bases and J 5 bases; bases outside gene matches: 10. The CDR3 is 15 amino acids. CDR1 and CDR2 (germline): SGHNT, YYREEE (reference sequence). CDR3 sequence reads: CASSQMGGGRETQYF. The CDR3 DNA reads TGTGCCAGCAGCCAGATGGGCGGGGGGCGGGAGACCCAGTACTTC.

The CDR3 loop reads CASSGGWDTEAFF. For the CDR3, the DNA is TGCGCCAGCAGTGGGGGCTGGGACACTGAAGCTTTCTTT. The rearrangement uses TRBV5-1 and TRBJ1-1; D perhaps matches TRBD1 (6 bases). V was shortened by 5 bases and J by 3 bases, with 11 bases between the two germline ends. CDR1 and CDR2 (germline): SGHRS, YFSETQ. This CDR3 region has 13 residues.

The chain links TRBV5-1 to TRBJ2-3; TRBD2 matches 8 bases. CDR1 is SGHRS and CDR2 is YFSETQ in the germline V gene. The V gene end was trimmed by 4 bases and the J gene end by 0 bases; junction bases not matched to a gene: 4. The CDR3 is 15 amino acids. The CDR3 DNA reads TGCGCCAGCAGCAGCGGGAGTTCTAGCACAGATACGCAGTATTTT. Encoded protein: CASSSGSSSTDTQYF.

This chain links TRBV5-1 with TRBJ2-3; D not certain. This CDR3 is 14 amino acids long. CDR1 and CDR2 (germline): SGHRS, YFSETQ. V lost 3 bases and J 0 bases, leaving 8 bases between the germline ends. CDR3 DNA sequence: TGCGCCAGCAGCTCGGGTCAGAGCACAGATACGCAGTATTTT. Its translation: CASSSGQSTDTQYF. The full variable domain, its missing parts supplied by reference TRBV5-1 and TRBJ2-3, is KAGVTQTPRYLIKTRGQQVTLSCSPISGHRSVSWYQQTPGQGLQFLFEYFSETQRNKGNFPGRFSGRQFSNSRSEMNVSTLELGDSALYLCASSSGQSTDTQYFGPGTRLTVL.

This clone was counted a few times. CDR3: CSVGQGANTGELFF. CDR3 DNA: TGCAGCGTGGGTCAGGGGGCCAACACCGGGGAGCTGTTTTTT. The chain couples TRBV29-1 to TRBJ2-2, with 8 bases identical to TRBD1. CDR1 and CDR2 from the germline V gene are SQVTM and ANQGSEA. CDR3 length: 14 residues. V gave up 6 bases and J gave up 2 bases; unmatched junction bases: 5.

The CDR3 region is CASSAIQGRGTDTQYF. The CDR3 coding sequence is TGTGCCAGCAGCGCAATCCAGGGGCGAGGCACAGATACGCAGTATTTT. V usage is TRBV9 and J usage is TRBJ2-3; tentative D call: TRBD1 (6 bases). CDR1 and CDR2 (germline): SGDLS, YYNGEE. V was cut by 3 bases and J by 1 base, with 15 bases left in between. There are 16 residues in the CDR3.

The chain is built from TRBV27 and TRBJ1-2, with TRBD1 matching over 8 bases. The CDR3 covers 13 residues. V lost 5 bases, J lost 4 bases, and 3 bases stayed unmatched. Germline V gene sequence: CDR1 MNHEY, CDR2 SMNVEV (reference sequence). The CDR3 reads CASSTGGPYGYTF. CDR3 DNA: TGTGCCAGCAGTACAGGGGGGCCCTATGGCTACACCTTC.